This TCR beta chain was recovered during a study of human T cells and chemical hapten exposure. On the study more broadly: Slight differences in pooled library volume were the main source of varying TCR yields across samples.

The study used a library that attached unique molecular identifiers to individual cDNA molecules. TCRdb analysed the RACE reads with MiXCR anew, one entry per CDR3 protein. The sample yields some 78,000 distinct CDR3 sequences, approximately 8% seen once. General study results and limits: Counts of TCRs above 1 in 1000 frequency stayed unchanged with DPC sensitization.

The CDR3 consists of 15 residues. Germline values: CDR1 KGHSH, CDR2 LQKENI. The trim removed 3 bases at V and 7 bases at J, leaving 12 bases unmatched. Sample time point: healthy volunteer bleed at 6 weeks. Unfractionated whole blood was the source from which total RNA was extracted. This clonotype was counted between two and nine times. As yet, its antigen is unknown. This chain links TRBV18 with TRBJ2-7; 7 bases agree with TRBD1. The sample consisted of whole blood. This TCR was sampled from a male donor in good health. Some clones in this sample may be carry-over from other donors' samples. The CDR3 bases are TGTGCCAGCTCACCGCCGGGACAGCCCACGGTAGAGCAGTACTTC. This codes for CASSPPGQPTVEQYF.